Listed here are 13 T cell receptor beta chains from one sample, sequenced in a study of T-cell memory formation after mild COVID-19. TCRdb passed the 5' RACE reads through MiXCR, listing each CDR3 protein once. This sample yields a few hundred thousand distinct CDR3 sequences, of which around 15% are seen a single time; 20% to 25% belongs to the top ten. Sequencing was carried out using PBMCs or a T cell subset sorted from them (not recorded which). Receptors originate from a man between 18 and 29 years old who had mild COVID-19 (a few samples of this study predate the infection). Cell type and time point are not known.

The V call is TRBV5-4, the J call TRBJ2-5, with TRBD1 matching over 12 bases. Unmatched junction bases numbered 4, after V lost 0 bases and J lost 4 bases. Per the germline V gene, CDR1 is SGHNT and CDR2 is YYREEE (reference sequence). The CDR3 extends over 16 amino acids. The CDR3 DNA reads as TGTGCCAGCAGCTTGGGGGGACAGGGGGCGCTAGAGACCCAGTACTTC. This codes for CASSLGGQGALETQYF. The full variable domain, in which reference TRBV5-4 and TRBJ2-5 provide the parts outside the CDR3, is ETGVTQSPTHLIKTRGQQVTLRCSSQSGHNTVSWYQQALGQGPQFIFQYYREEENGRGNFPPRFSGLQFPNYSSELNVNALELDDSALYLCASSLGGQGALETQYFGPGTRLLVL.

This clonotype was recorded a few times. The chain recombines TRBV3-1 with TRBJ2-3, with D possibly being TRBD2 (6 bases). V was pared by 0 bases and J by 3 bases, with 10 bases between. The CDR3 is 15 residues long. The V gene's germline CDR1 is LGHDT and CDR2 YNNKEL (reference sequence). CDR3 sequence: CASSQERLETDTQYF. In DNA form, the CDR3 reads TGTGCCAGCAGCCAAGAGCGACTAGAAACAGATACGCAGTATTTT.

This clonotype was observed a handful of times. The chain links TRBV6-2 or TRBV6-3 to TRBJ2-2, with TRBD1 identical over 7 bases. Germline assignment: CDR1 MNHEY and CDR2 SVGEGT. The CDR3 has 14 residues. J lost 7 bases, V lost 11 bases, and 13 bases had no gene match. CDR3 sequence reads: CALGEGAPIGELFF. The CDR3 bases are TGTGCCCTAGGAGAGGGGGCGCCCATCGGGGAGCTGTTTTTT.

The chain links TRBV7-2 to TRBJ2-1; the D gene could be TRBD1 or TRBD2 (5 bases each). CDR3 length: 15 amino acids. The germline V and J ends were trimmed by 5 bases and 2 bases, with 13 bases remaining between them. Looked up from germline, CDR1 is SGHTA and CDR2 is FQGNSA. DNA of the CDR3: TGTGCCAGCAGCCCCCGGTGGGACCCCTACAATGAGCAGTTCTTC. Amino acid sequence: CASSPRWDPYNEQFF.

The chain couples TRBV5-5 to TRBJ2-1; 7 bases agree with TRBD1. V lost 0 bases, J lost 8 bases, and 11 bases stayed unmatched. CDR1 SGHKS and CDR2 YYEKEE come from the germline V gene (reference sequence). This CDR3 has 16 residues. Written as DNA, the CDR3 is TGTGCCAGCAGCTTGGGCTACAGGGGTTCGTTCGATGAGCAGTTCTTC. Translated, it gives CASSLGYRGSFDEQFF.

This sequence joins TRBV6-5 and TRBJ1-2; D is uncertain. V lost 6 bases to trimming and J lost 4 bases, with 12 bases between them. The CDR3 loop spans 13 amino acids. Germline V gene lookup returns CDR1 MNHEY and CDR2 SVGAGI. As DNA, the CDR3 is TGTGCCAGCAGCTATCGACAACTCTATGGCTACACCTTC. The encoded protein is CASSYRQLYGYTF.

The chain carries TRBV7-9 and TRBJ2-6, with D uncertain. V was trimmed by 9 bases and J by 0 bases, leaving 9 bases between them. Germline V gives CDR1 SEHNR, CDR2 FQNEAQ (reference sequence). This CDR3 region has 14 residues. CDR3 nucleotides: TGTGCCAGAACTGTTTCCTCTGGGGCCAACGTCCTGACTTTC. Its translation is CARTVSSGANVLTF.

A few counts support this clonotype. This chain uses TRBV10-3 with TRBJ2-6, with no clear D. The CDR3 is 14 amino acids. With 2 bases removed from V and 4 bases from J, the gap between germline ends came to 6 bases. Germline V gives CDR1 ENHRY, CDR2 SYGVKD. CDR3 sequence reads: CAISEGRGANVLTF. Written as DNA, the CDR3 is TGTGCCATCAGTGAGGGCAGGGGGGCCAACGTCCTGACTTTC.

This clonotype was seen a handful of times. V and J are TRBV29-1 and TRBJ2-1; D uncertain. Germline V lookup: CDR1 SQVTM, CDR2 ANQGSEA. The CDR3 is made up of 11 amino acids. V was pared by 5 bases and J by 3 bases, with 5 bases between. CDR3 amino acids: CSVSVYNEQFF. DNA of the CDR3: TGCAGCGTTTCCGTCTACAATGAGCAGTTCTTC.

This clonotype came up a few times. The chain carries TRBV20-1 and TRBJ1-5; 9 bases are a match to TRBD1. This CDR3 has 13 residues. The germline gives CDR1 DFQATT, CDR2 SNEGSKA (reference sequence). The J segment lost 6 bases and the V segment lost 5 bases, leaving 5 bases of the junction unmatched. CDR3 amino acids: CSARDREAQPQHF. CDR3 in DNA: TGCAGTGCTCGGGACAGGGAGGCTCAGCCCCAGCATTTT.

This clonotype was seen only a few times. The chain uses TRBV28 and TRBJ2-1; D gene uncertain. Germline lookup yields CDR1 MDHEN and CDR2 SYDVKM. The length of the CDR3 is 14 residues. Trimming stripped 6 bases from V and 1 base from J, with 10 bases between. CDR3 residues: CASSPLVSYNEQFF. The DNA for the CDR3 is TGTGCCAGCAGCCCATTAGTATCCTACAATGAGCAGTTCTTC.

The table lists this clonotype with a few counts. This chain links TRBV5-6 with TRBJ2-5, with D possibly TRBD1 on 5 matching bases. Germline CDR1 and CDR2: SGHDT and YYEEEE. The CDR3 sequence is 13 residues long. V was clipped by 3 bases and J by 4 bases, with 10 bases between them. For the CDR3, the DNA is TGTGCCAGCAGCTCGGATACAGGAGAGACCCAGTACTTC. Protein: CASSSDTGETQYF.

This clonotype was counted between two and nine times. The chain joins TRBV6-6 to TRBJ2-7; TRBD1 agrees at 9 bases. V lost 6 bases, J lost 0 bases, and 6 bases stayed unmatched. Germline values: CDR1 MNHNY, CDR2 SVGAGI (reference sequence). The CDR3 spans 15 residues. The CDR3 protein is CASSPGQGFSYEQYF. Written as DNA, the CDR3 is TGTGCCAGCAGCCCCGGACAGGGGTTCTCCTACGAGCAGTACTTC.